This T cell receptor (beta chain) came from a study of CD8 T cells in ankylosing spondylitis. This clonotype has just a few counts. Antigen unknown. As the method for making TCR beta libraries, quantitative 5'-RACE with molecular barcodes was used. A single record per CDR3 protein comes from TCRdb applying MiXCR to the 5' RACE reads. The table lists 80,000 to 100,000 distinct CDR3 sequences, roughly 8.3% of them singletons, with around a tenth in the top ten. Study-wide results and limits: Disease-linked clones were found to be CD8+ and relatively rare in peripheral blood.

The CDR3 spans 16 residues. Germline-derived CDR1 and CDR2 are KGHSH and LQKENI. The J segment lost 0 bases and the V segment lost 6 bases, leaving 7 bases of the junction unmatched. The chain joins TRBV18 to TRBJ1-1; 10 bases fit TRBD1. Source material: blood, either unsorted or a sorted T cell fraction (not recorded which). The receptor comes from a male donor with ankylosing spondylitis or in good health (not recorded which). The CDR3 spells CASSLGQGRLNTEAFF. CDR3 nucleotide sequence: TGTGCCAGCTCCCTGGGACAGGGGCGCCTGAACACTGAAGCTTTCTTT.